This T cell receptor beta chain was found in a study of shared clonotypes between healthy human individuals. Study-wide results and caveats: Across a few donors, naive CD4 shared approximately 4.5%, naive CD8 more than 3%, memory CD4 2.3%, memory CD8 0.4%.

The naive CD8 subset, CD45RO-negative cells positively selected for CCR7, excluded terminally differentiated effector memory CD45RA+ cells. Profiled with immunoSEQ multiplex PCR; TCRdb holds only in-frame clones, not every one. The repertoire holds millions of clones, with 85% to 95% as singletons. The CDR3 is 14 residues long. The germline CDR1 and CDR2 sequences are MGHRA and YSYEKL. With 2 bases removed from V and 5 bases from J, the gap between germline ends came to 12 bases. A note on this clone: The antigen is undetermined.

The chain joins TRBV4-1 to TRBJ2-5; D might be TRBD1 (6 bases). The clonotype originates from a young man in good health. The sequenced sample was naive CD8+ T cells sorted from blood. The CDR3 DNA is TGCGCCAGCAGCCAACACTCGCAGGGGGAGACCCAGTACTTC. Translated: CASSQHSQGETQYF.